Below are 21 T cell receptor beta chains sequenced from a single sample in a study of cytomegalovirus exposure and HLA in healthy donors. The PCR contained 60 Vbeta and 13 Jbeta primers. Only in-frame clones appear in the TCRdb table, and some are missing; sequencing was by immunoSEQ multiplex PCR. The sample shows 130,000 or so clones, over 75% of them seen only once. Sample: PBMCs. Receptors originate from a woman younger than 30 in good health and CMV-seronegative.

Only a few counts were recorded for this clone. The V gene is TRBV10-3, the J gene TRBJ2-1, with D perhaps matching TRBD2 (5 bases). Germline assignment: CDR1 ENHRY and CDR2 SYGVKD. The CDR3 loop spans 14 amino acids. The ends were cut back, 2 bases at V and 5 bases at J, with 10 bases in the middle. The DNA for the CDR3 is TGTGCCATCAGTGAGGAAGTCGGGAACAATGAGCAGTTCTTC. Translating it yields CAISEEVGNNEQFF.

V usage is TRBV5-1 and J usage is TRBJ2-1; TRBD2 matches at 7 bases. The CDR3 is 15 amino acids. Germline assignment: CDR1 SGHRS and CDR2 YFSETQ. Trimming cost V 0 bases and J 6 bases; bases outside gene matches: 6. CDR3 region: CASSLEWEGPNEQFF. The DNA for the CDR3 is TGCGCCAGCAGCTTGGAGTGGGAGGGCCCCAATGAGCAGTTCTTC.

The DNA for the CDR3 is TGTGCCAGCAGCGATGCGCTAGCGGGCCGCACCTACGAGCAGTACTTC. The encoded protein is CASSDALAGRTYEQYF. J is TRBJ2-7 and V is TRBV2, with 8 bases aligning to TRBD2. Trimming at V came to 6 bases and at J to 2 bases, leaving 12 bases not matched to a gene. The CDR3 runs to 16 residues. Germline CDR1 SNHLY, CDR2 FYNNEI.

J is TRBJ2-7 and V is TRBV19, with unresolved D. Germline-derived CDR1 and CDR2 are LNHDA and SQIVND (reference sequence). Trimming shortened V by 5 bases and J by 2 bases, and 13 bases separated the two germline ends. CDR3 length: 14 amino acids. The CDR3 region is CASSLIGGPYEQYF. CDR3 DNA: TGTGCCAGTAGTCTAATCGGCGGCCCCTACGAGCAGTACTTC.

The CDR3 DNA sequence: TGTGCCAGCAGCACCCGCGACAGGGAAGCTTTCTTT. This encodes CASSTRDREAFF. This chain connects TRBV13 to TRBJ1-1, with TRBD1 as a possible D gene (6 bases). V shed 5 bases and J shed 8 bases, with 12 bases lying between them. Per germline, CDR1 PRHDT and CDR2 FYEKMQ (reference sequence). The CDR3 covers 12 residues.

The V and J genes are TRBV4-3 and TRBJ2-1; 7 bases map to TRBD2. V was clipped by 1 base and J by 3 bases; unmatched bases: 9. CDR3 length: 17 amino acids. Germline values: CDR1 LGHNA, CDR2 YSLEER. The CDR3 nucleotides read TGCGCCAGCAGCCAAGGGGGCGCGGGGGAGGTCTACAATGAGCAGTTCTTC. Protein product: CASSQGGAGEVYNEQFF.

The V gene is TRBV4-1, the J gene TRBJ2-1; maybe TRBD2 (5 bases). With 0 bases removed from V and 4 bases from J, the gap between germline ends came to 10 bases. CDR3 length: 15 residues. Germline CDR1 reads MGHRA; CDR2 reads YSYEKL. CDR3 coding DNA: TGCGCCAGCAGCCAAGACGGACTGTCTTACAATGAGCAGTTCTTC. Encoded protein: CASSQDGLSYNEQFF.

This clone has just a few counts. The V gene is TRBV27, the J gene TRBJ1-5, with a tentative D call TRBD1 (6 bases). Germline CDR1 MNHEY, CDR2 SMNVEV (reference sequence). The CDR3 covers 14 residues. Trimming took off 0 bases at V and 9 bases at J, with 12 bases between the two ends. In DNA, the CDR3 is TGTGCCAGCAGTTTATCGGGGGAGGGGGGGCCCCAGCATTTT. As protein: CASSLSGEGGPQHF.

This chain connects TRBV5-6 to TRBJ1-2, with D unclear. Trimming took off 0 bases at V and 6 bases at J, with 15 bases between the two ends. Per the germline V gene, CDR1 is SGHDT and CDR2 is YYEEEE. The CDR3 spans 15 residues. The CDR3 bases are TGTGCCAGCAGCTTGGGGTGGCAGGATCGGCATGGCTACACCTTC. Translating gives CASSLGWQDRHGYTF.

This clone was observed a few times. V gene TRBV19 combines with J gene TRBJ1-4; 7 bases map to TRBD1. Germline V gives CDR1 LNHDA, CDR2 SQIVND (reference sequence). The trim removed 7 bases at V and 4 bases at J, leaving 9 bases unmatched. This CDR3 is built from 15 residues. In nucleotides, the CDR3 is TGTGCCAGTACGATTACGGGACAGCTTAATGAAAAACTGTTTTTT. Translating it yields CASTITGQLNEKLFF.

With respect to this clone: The same CDR3 arises from other DNA sequences in this sample as well. The chain couples TRBV11-2 to TRBJ1-3; D gene uncertain. Germline V gene sequence: CDR1 SGHAT, CDR2 FQNNGV. V was cut by 1 base and J by 3 bases, with 4 bases left in between. The CDR3 contains 13 residues. The CDR3 coding sequence is TGTGCCAGCAGCTTAGGAGGTGGAAACACCATATATTTT. Encoded protein: CASSLGGGNTIYF.

This clone appeared once. The V call is TRBV2, the J call TRBJ2-7; the D gene is possibly TRBD1 (6 bases). Trimming took 5 bases from V and 4 from J, leaving 12 bases between them. CDR3 size: 13 residues. CDR1 and CDR2 (germline): SNHLY, FYNNEI. CDR3 sequence (DNA): TGTGCCAGCAGTAAGGACAGCCAATACGAGCAGTACTTC. Its protein is CASSKDSQYEQYF. Full variable domain (missing parts from reference TRBV2 and TRBJ2-7): EPEVTQTPSHQVTQMGQEVILRCVPISNHLYFYWYRQILGQKVEFLVSFYNNEISEKSEIFDDQFSVERPDGSNFTLKIRSTKLEDSAMYFCASSKDSQYEQYFGPGTRLTVT.

V gene TRBV10-1 combines with J gene TRBJ2-2; the D gene is possibly TRBD2 (6 bases). This CDR3 has 17 residues. Between the trimmed V and J ends, which lost 0 bases and 3 bases, there was a span of 14 bases. CDR1 WNHNN and CDR2 SYGVQD come from the germline V gene (reference sequence). This chain's CDR3 is CASSESIGRGDTGELFF. The CDR3 bases are TGCGCCAGCAGTGAGTCAATAGGGCGGGGAGACACCGGGGAGCTGTTTTTT.

The rearrangement uses TRBV19 and TRBJ1-4; 10 positions agree with TRBD1. Germline V CDR1 and CDR2: LNHDA, SQIVND (reference sequence). With V trimmed by 9 bases and J by 8 bases, 12 bases remained unmatched. The CDR3 contains 15 residues. CDR3 protein: CASQRGDRGIEKLFF. The CDR3 DNA reads as TGTGCCAGCCAGAGGGGGGACAGGGGAATCGAAAAACTGTTTTTT.

The rearrangement joins TRBV4-1 to TRBJ2-2; a possible D gene is TRBD1 (6 bases). CDR1 MGHRA and CDR2 YSYEKL come from the germline V gene. Trimming took off 4 bases at V and 4 bases at J, with 16 bases between the two ends. The CDR3 is made up of 16 amino acids. CDR3 region: CASSRGGQLSTGELFF. The CDR3, as DNA: TGCGCCAGCAGCCGCGGCGGACAGCTAAGCACCGGGGAGCTGTTTTTT.

V gene TRBV18 combines with J gene TRBJ1-4; possible D gene TRBD1, 5 bases. The V gene lost 3 bases and the J gene lost 4 bases, with 12 bases spanning the gap. Germline lookup yields CDR1 KGHSH and CDR2 LQKENI. This CDR3 is 15 amino acids long. For the CDR3, the DNA is TGTGCCAGCTCACCTGGAGGGGCTGTTAATGAAAAACTGTTTTTT. Translation gives CASSPGGAVNEKLFF.

The chain links TRBV6-5 to TRBJ1-5; D possibly corresponds to TRBD1 (5 bases). Germline V gene sequence: CDR1 MNHEY, CDR2 SVGAGI. V shed 2 bases and J shed 1 base, with 6 bases lying between them. CDR3 size: 14 residues. The CDR3 nucleotides read TGTGCCAGCAGTTACAGGGGAAGCAATCAGCCCCAGCATTTT. The encoded protein is CASSYRGSNQPQHF.

This rearrangement joins TRBV4-3 to TRBJ1-2, with 10 bases fitting TRBD1. The trim removed 3 bases at V and 6 bases at J, leaving 7 bases unmatched. Germline CDR1 is LGHNA and CDR2 is YSLEER. The CDR3 has 15 residues. CDR3 sequence reads: CASSQDRTGGNGYTF. DNA of the CDR3: TGCGCCAGCAGCCAGGATAGGACAGGGGGAAATGGCTACACCTTC.

This clone has more than one count but fewer than ten. The chain recombines TRBV19 with TRBJ2-1; a weak D match, TRBD1 (7 bases). The CDR3 has 17 amino acids. Germline V lookup: CDR1 LNHDA, CDR2 SQIVND (reference sequence). The V end was cut by 3 bases, the J end by 2 bases, with 17 bases between. The CDR3 spells CASSIQQGRLTYNEQFF. DNA of the CDR3: TGTGCCAGTAGTATCCAACAGGGGAGGCTTACCTACAATGAGCAGTTCTTC.

V gene TRBV5-1 combines with J gene TRBJ1-1; 9 positions match TRBD1. V gave up 2 bases and J gave up 6 bases; unmatched junction bases: 8. Germline loops: CDR1 SGHRS, CDR2 YFSETQ. The CDR3 loop spans 15 amino acids. The DNA for the CDR3 is TGCGCCAGCAGCTTCCTGACAGGGGGGGGGTCTGAAGCTTTCTTT. This gives the protein CASSFLTGGGSEAFF.

This clone occurred a few times. This chain connects TRBV25-1 to TRBJ1-1; 10 bases match TRBD1. The CDR3 length is 13 residues. The junction had 1 base not matched to a gene; V was cut back by 6 bases and J by 3 bases. Germline CDR1 and CDR2: MGHDK and SYGVNS. The CDR3, as DNA: TGTGCCAGCAGAGGACAGGGGGACACTGAAGCTTTCTTT. It encodes CASRGQGDTEAFF.